Below are 27 T cell receptor beta chains sequenced from a single sample in a study of molecular identifiers for immune sequencing clone quantification. TCRdb analysed the PCR reads with MiXCR anew, one entry per CDR3 protein. The sample has 100,000 or so distinct CDR3 sequences; roughly a third are singletons. The specimen sequenced was naive CD8+ T cells from blood, with Jurkat cell RNA spiked in. Specified subset: FACS-sorted CD8+CD4-CCR7+CD45RA+ naive T cells. These receptors were obtained from a human donor in good health. Some libraries in this study had Jurkat cell RNA spiked in.

In its sample, this clonotype was seen once. Being one base from a much bigger clone, this may be a read error. The chain couples TRBV12-3 or TRBV12-4 to TRBJ2-3; 7 nucleotides align to TRBD2. This CDR3 has 16 amino acids. CDR3 loop: CASSLPSGSSTDTRYF. In DNA, the CDR3 is TGTGCCAGCAGTTTACCTAGCGGATCTAGCACAGATACGCGGTATTTT.

The J gene is TRBJ2-3, the V gene TRBV20-1; TRBD2 might be the D (5 bases). CDR1 DFQATT and CDR2 SNEGSKA come from the germline V gene (reference sequence). CDR3 length: 16 residues. V lost 6 bases and J 1 base, leaving 20 bases between the germline ends. CDR3 protein: CSATLEEAMRTDTQYF. CDR3 in DNA: TGCAGTGCCACACTCGAGGAGGCGATGCGCACAGATACGCAGTATTTT.

Of note for this clonotype: As the CDR3 is not closed by the conserved phenylalanine or tryptophan, this likely results from a read error. This chain uses TRBV28 with TRBJ1-2; no firm D call. Germline V lookup: CDR1 MDHEN, CDR2 SYDVKM. V lost 7 bases to trimming and J lost 3 bases, with 21 bases between them. This CDR3 contains 16 residues. The CDR3: CASTSPARGSDYGYTL. CDR3 nucleotide sequence: TGTGCCAGCACCTCCCCAGCGAGAGGGTCGGACTATGGCTACACCCTC.

This clonotype was counted a few times. V usage is TRBV13 and J usage is TRBJ2-7, with TRBD1 as a possible D gene (5 bases). This CDR3 region has 12 residues. Trimming removed 4 bases at V and 6 bases at J, with 10 bases between. Germline V lookup: CDR1 PRHDT, CDR2 FYEKMQ (reference sequence). Here the CDR3 reads CASSSEGVEQYF. The CDR3 DNA sequence: TGTGCCAGCAGCTCTGAAGGGGTCGAGCAGTACTTC.

This clonotype was counted a few times. The chain has TRBV7-9 and TRBJ2-2, with 8 bases identical to TRBD2. V lost 5 bases, J lost 4 bases, and 15 bases stayed unmatched. The CDR3 is 18 residues long. Per germline, CDR1 SEHNR and CDR2 FQNEAQ (reference sequence). As DNA, the CDR3 is TGTGCCAGCAGCCAGTTCCCGGGGGGGGCTCGCCTCACCGGGGAGCTGTTTTTT. Translating gives CASSQFPGGARLTGELFF.

In the case of this clonotype: The germline gene is not matched at one end of the junction; a read error may be the cause. The chain employs TRBV5-1 and TRBJ2-2; a weak D match, TRBD2 (5 bases). The CDR3 loop spans 11 amino acids. Per the germline V gene, CDR1 is SGHRS and CDR2 is YFSETQ. The CDR3 bases are TGCGCCAGCAGCTTGGCCGGGGAGCTGTATTTT. It yields the protein CASSLAGELYF.

Ten or more counts support this clonotype. The V and J genes are TRBV20-1 and TRBJ2-3, with 13 positions matching TRBD2. Germline loops: CDR1 DFQATT, CDR2 SNEGSKA (reference sequence). After removal of 0 bases from V and 5 bases from J, the junction contained 8 bases not matched to a gene. The CDR3 runs to 17 residues. The DNA of the CDR3 is TGCAGTGCTAGAGATCCTGGACTAGCGGGAGTTTTAGATACGCAGTATTTT. This encodes CSARDPGLAGVLDTQYF.

The chain combines TRBV10-2 with TRBJ2-1, with TRBD2 matching 12 bases. Per the germline V gene, CDR1 is WSHSY and CDR2 is SAAADI. This CDR3 has 17 amino acids. The V segment lost 4 bases and the J segment 4 bases; nucleotides outside the gene matches: 8. CDR3 loop: CASSGGLAGTLYNEQFF. The CDR3 DNA sequence: TGCGCCAGCAGTGGAGGACTAGCGGGGACCCTGTACAATGAGCAGTTCTTC.

CDR3 loop: CASSDLTRSSGAYEQYF. CDR3 in DNA: TGTGCCAGCAGTGACCTCACGCGGTCTAGCGGGGCGTACGAGCAGTACTTC. The J gene is TRBJ2-7, the V gene TRBV2, with 9 bases aligning to TRBD2. J lost 4 bases, V lost 3 bases, and 13 bases had no gene match. This CDR3 contains 17 residues. Germline CDR1 SNHLY, CDR2 FYNNEI.

This chain uses TRBV28 with TRBJ2-2; the match to TRBD1 covers 9 bases. After removal of 7 bases from V and 1 base from J, the junction contained 10 bases not matched to a gene. The CDR3 consists of 17 residues. The germline gives CDR1 MDHEN, CDR2 SYDVKM. The CDR3: CASTPPGTGKNTGELFF. In DNA form, the CDR3 reads TGTGCCAGCACCCCCCCTGGGACAGGGAAGAACACCGGGGAGCTGTTTTTT.

In this sample, this clonotype turned up once. Being one base from a much bigger clone, this may be a read error. The chain combines TRBV28 with TRBJ2-6; no clear D gene. This CDR3 comprises 15 residues. From germline, CDR1 is MDHEN and CDR2 SYDVKM. CDR3 nucleotides: TGTGCCAGCTGTTTCCCCACCTCTGGGGCCAACGTCCTGACTTTC. Its translation is CASCFPTSGANVLTF.

The chain couples TRBV11-2 to TRBJ1-2; TRBD1 is a possible D gene (6 bases). This CDR3 is built from 19 residues. V was pared by 5 bases and J by 4 bases, with 29 bases between. The germline V gene has CDR1 SGHAT and CDR2 FQNNGV. The CDR3 coding sequence is TGTGCCAGCAGCCGCACCCCCAACGAACACGGGACACCCGCCTATGGCTACACCTTC. This sequence encodes CASSRTPNEHGTPAYGYTF.

This clonotype was observed a few times. The chain is built from TRBV28 and TRBJ2-3; D is uncertain. V lost 1 base and J lost 5, with 7 bases in between. The CDR3 loop spans 13 amino acids. The V gene's germline CDR1 is MDHEN and CDR2 SYDVKM. CDR3 sequence: CASSLLVRDTQYF. CDR3 DNA: TGTGCCAGCAGTTTATTAGTCCGAGATACGCAGTATTTT.

Regarding this clonotype: A much larger clone differs by one base, so this may be a read error. The V gene is TRBV5-6, the J gene TRBJ2-7; D unclear. The germline V gene has CDR1 SGHDT and CDR2 YYEEEE. The V gene lost 0 bases and the J gene lost 7 bases, with 8 bases spanning the gap. The CDR3 consists of 12 residues. The CDR3: CASSLVAREQYF. The CDR3 nucleotides read TGTGCCAGCAGCTTGGTGGCTCGAGAGCAGTACTTC.

This clonotype was counted ten times or more. This chain joins TRBV5-1 and TRBJ2-1; possibly TRBD2 for D (5 bases). Per the germline V gene, CDR1 is SGHRS and CDR2 is YFSETQ. V shed 2 bases and J shed 8 bases, with 8 bases lying between them. The CDR3 has 12 residues. The CDR3: CASSFSEDEQFF. Written as DNA, the CDR3 is TGCGCCAGCAGCTTTAGCGAGGATGAGCAGTTCTTC.

Concerning this clonotype itself: It is likely a read error, because the conserved phenylalanine at the end of the CDR3 is missing. V gene TRBV29-1 combines with J gene TRBJ2-7; D is uncertain. The germline V gene encodes CDR1 SQVTM and CDR2 ANQGSEA. Trimming cost V 2 bases and J 3 bases, with 11 bases left between them. This CDR3 contains 13 residues. CDR3 sequence reads: CSVELRTNYEQYI. Here the CDR3 DNA reads TGCAGCGTTGAACTTCGGACCAACTACGAGCAGTACATC.

With regard to this clonotype: It is likely a read error, because the conserved phenylalanine at the end of the CDR3 is missing. It is unclear where the CDR3 begins or ends on the DNA, so no DNA is shown, and the CDR3 is as TCRdb lists it. V gene TRBV14 combines with J gene TRBJ2-5. Germline V CDR1 and CDR2: SGHDN, FVKESK. The CDR3 is 13 residues long, counting both termini. CDR3 in amino acids: CASSQWGTETQSY.

As regards this clonotype: Sequence at one end of the junction differs from germline and may be a read error. The V gene is TRBV28, the J gene TRBJ2-7; D gene unclear. Germline-derived CDR1 and CDR2 are MDHEN and SYDVKM. CDR3 length: 15 residues. In nucleotides, the CDR3 is TGTGCCAGCGGTTTTCCCACCTACCCGCTATACGAGCAGTACTTC. This gives the protein CASGFPTYPLYEQYF.

The sample holds many counts of this clonotype. This chain joins TRBV5-1 and TRBJ2-1, with D perhaps being TRBD1 or TRBD2 (5 bases each). V dropped 4 bases and J dropped 0 bases, with 14 bases sitting between them. CDR1 SGHRS and CDR2 YFSETQ come from the germline V gene. The length of the CDR3 is 16 residues. The CDR3 DNA sequence: TGCGCCAGCAGCCTCTCATGGGGGAGCTCCTACAATGAGCAGTTCTTC. Translation gives CASSLSWGSSYNEQFF.

Remarks on this clonotype: A much larger clone lies a single base off, so this may be a read error. This chain connects TRBV19 to TRBJ2-3; D possibly uses TRBD1 or TRBD2 (5 bases each). The germline gives CDR1 LNHDA, CDR2 SQIVND (reference sequence). This CDR3 is 16 amino acids long. The CDR3 sequence is CATSSPEGPSTDTRYF. The CDR3 bases are TGTGCCACCTCCTCCCCTGAGGGGCCTAGCACAGATACGCGGTATTTT.

In regard to this clonotype: One base away lies a much larger clone, so this may be a sequencing read error. The rearrangement links TRBV28 to TRBJ1-1, with a tentative D call TRBD1 (5 bases). This CDR3 is built from 12 residues. Looked up from germline, CDR1 is MDHEN and CDR2 is SYDVKM. Trimming pared 6 bases from V and 6 bases from J, leaving 11 bases between. This CDR3 reads CASRFGASEAFF. CDR3 DNA: TGTGCCAGCAGATTCGGGGCTTCTGAAGCTTTCTTT.

In its sample, this clonotype was seen once. Just one base apart from a much larger clone, this may be a read error. The chain is built from TRBV28 and TRBJ2-2; the match to TRBD1 covers 7 bases. The junction had 7 bases not matched to a gene; V was cut back by 6 bases and J by 0 bases. This CDR3 contains 16 residues. The V gene's germline CDR1 is MDHEN and CDR2 SYDVKM. CDR3 amino acids: CASRLSDRSNTGELFF. CDR3 coding DNA: TGTGCCAGCAGGCTATCGGACAGGTCGAACACCGGGGAGCTGTTTTTT.

For this clonotype: Here the CDR3 omits its conserved ending phenylalanine or tryptophan, so a read error is the likely source. The chain is built from TRBV7-2 and TRBJ2-7; perhaps TRBD2 as D (5 bases). This CDR3 has 14 amino acids. V was pared by 5 bases and J by 2 bases, with 13 bases between. The germline V gene has CDR1 SGHTA and CDR2 FQGNSA. The CDR3 region has the DNA TGTGCCAGCAGCCCAGGACTTAAGGCCTACGAGCAGTACCTC. Residues: CASSPGLKAYEQYL.

Turning to this clonotype: No conserved phenylalanine or tryptophan ends this CDR3, so it is likely a read error. J is TRBJ2-7 and V is TRBV29-1, with D maybe TRBD1 (6 bases). This CDR3 comprises 11 residues. V was trimmed by 5 bases and J by 3 bases, leaving 8 bases between them. Germline V gene data show CDR1 as SQVTM and CDR2 as ANQGSEA. CDR3 protein: CSVYRDYEQYS. CDR3 nucleotides: TGCAGCGTTTACAGGGACTACGAGCAGTACTCC.

The chain combines TRBV7-2 with TRBJ2-4; D is undetermined. Per the germline V gene, CDR1 is SGHTA and CDR2 is FQGNSA. The CDR3 covers 15 residues. V was shortened by 5 bases and J by 6 bases, with 17 bases between the two germline ends. DNA for the CDR3: TGTGCCAGCAGCCGCCGAGACAATATGGGAAACATTCAGTACTTC. Translation: CASSRRDNMGNIQYF.

This clonotype was counted at least ten times. This CDR3 reads CASSLGIDYEQYF. DNA of the CDR3: TGTGCCAGCAGCCTCGGGATCGACTACGAGCAGTACTTC. The V gene is TRBV13, the J gene TRBJ2-7, with D perhaps matching TRBD2 (5 bases). Trimming stripped 5 bases from V and 3 bases from J, with 11 bases between. This CDR3 has 13 amino acids. Germline V lookup: CDR1 PRHDT, CDR2 FYEKMQ (reference sequence).

This clonotype was counted at least ten times. The chain uses TRBV7-3 and TRBJ2-7, with D perhaps TRBD2 (6 bases). V was clipped by 0 bases and J by 5 bases, with 17 bases between them. The CDR3 loop spans 16 amino acids. Per germline, CDR1 SGHTA and CDR2 FQGTGA. This CDR3 is CASSLTGLGSTDEQYF. CDR3 bases: TGTGCCAGCAGCTTAACGGGTCTCGGGAGTACCGACGAGCAGTACTTC.